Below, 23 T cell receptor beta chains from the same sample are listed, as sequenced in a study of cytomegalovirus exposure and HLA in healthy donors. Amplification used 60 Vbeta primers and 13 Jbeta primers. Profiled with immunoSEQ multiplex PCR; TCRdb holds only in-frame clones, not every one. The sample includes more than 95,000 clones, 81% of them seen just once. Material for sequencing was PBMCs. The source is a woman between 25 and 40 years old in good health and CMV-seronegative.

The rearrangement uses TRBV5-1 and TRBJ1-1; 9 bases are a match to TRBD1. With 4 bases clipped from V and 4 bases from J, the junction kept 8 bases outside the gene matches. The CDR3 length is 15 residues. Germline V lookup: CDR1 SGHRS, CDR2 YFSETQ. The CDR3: CASSGNRGLGTEAFF. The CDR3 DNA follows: TGCGCCAGCAGCGGAAACAGGGGGCTGGGCACTGAAGCTTTCTTT.

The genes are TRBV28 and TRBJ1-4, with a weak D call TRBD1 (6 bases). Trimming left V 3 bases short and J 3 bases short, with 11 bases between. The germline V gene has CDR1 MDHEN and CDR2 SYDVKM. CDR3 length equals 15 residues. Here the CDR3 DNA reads TGTGCCAGCAGTTTTTACCGGACAGCTAATGAAAAACTGTTTTTT. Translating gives CASSFYRTANEKLFF.

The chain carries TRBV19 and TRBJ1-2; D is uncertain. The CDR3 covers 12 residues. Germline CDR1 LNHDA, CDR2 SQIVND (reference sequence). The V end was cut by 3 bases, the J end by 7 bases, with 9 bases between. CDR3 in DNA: TGTGCCAGTAGTATCTCTGCGGGTGGCTACACCTTC. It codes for CASSISAGGYTF.

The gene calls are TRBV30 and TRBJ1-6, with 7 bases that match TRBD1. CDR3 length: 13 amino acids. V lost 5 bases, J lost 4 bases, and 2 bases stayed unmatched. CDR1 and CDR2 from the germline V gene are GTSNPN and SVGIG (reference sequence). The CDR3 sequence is CAWEQGYNSPLHF. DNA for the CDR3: TGTGCCTGGGAACAGGGGTATAATTCACCCCTCCACTTT.

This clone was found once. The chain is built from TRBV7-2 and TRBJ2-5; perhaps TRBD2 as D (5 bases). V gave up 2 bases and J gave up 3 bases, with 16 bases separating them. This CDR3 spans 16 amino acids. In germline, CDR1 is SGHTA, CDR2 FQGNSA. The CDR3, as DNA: TGTGCCAGCAGCTTAACCCCGGGGATCGCGGAAGAGACCCAGTACTTC. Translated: CASSLTPGIAEETQYF.

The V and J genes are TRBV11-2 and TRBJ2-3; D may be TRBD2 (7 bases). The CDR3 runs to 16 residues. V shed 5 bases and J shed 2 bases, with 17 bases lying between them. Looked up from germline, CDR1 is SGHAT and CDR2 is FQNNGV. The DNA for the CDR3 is TGTGCCAGCAGCCTCGAATCGGCGGGGGCCACAGATACGCAGTATTTT. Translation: CASSLESAGATDTQYF.

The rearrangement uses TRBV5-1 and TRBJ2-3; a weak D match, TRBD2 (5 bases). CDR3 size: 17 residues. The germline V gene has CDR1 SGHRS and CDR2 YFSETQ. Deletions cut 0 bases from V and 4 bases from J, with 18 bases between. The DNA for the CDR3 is TGCGCCAGCAGCTTGGGATCGACCCCCGCGGGCGCAGATACGCAGTATTTT. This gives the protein CASSLGSTPAGADTQYF.

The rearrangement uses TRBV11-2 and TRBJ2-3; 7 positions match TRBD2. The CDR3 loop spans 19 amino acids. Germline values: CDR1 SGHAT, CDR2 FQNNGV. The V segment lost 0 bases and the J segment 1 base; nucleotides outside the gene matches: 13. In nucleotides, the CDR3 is TGTGCCAGCAGCTTAGACCTAGCGGAGACCTTTACCCGCACAGATACGCAGTATTTT. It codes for CASSLDLAETFTRTDTQYF.

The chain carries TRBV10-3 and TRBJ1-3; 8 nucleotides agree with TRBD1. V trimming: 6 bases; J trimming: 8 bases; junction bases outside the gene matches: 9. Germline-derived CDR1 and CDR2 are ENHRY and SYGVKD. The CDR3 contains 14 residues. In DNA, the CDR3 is TGTGCCATCAGCAGACAGGGGCTGGCGGACACCATATATTTT. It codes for CAISRQGLADTIYF.

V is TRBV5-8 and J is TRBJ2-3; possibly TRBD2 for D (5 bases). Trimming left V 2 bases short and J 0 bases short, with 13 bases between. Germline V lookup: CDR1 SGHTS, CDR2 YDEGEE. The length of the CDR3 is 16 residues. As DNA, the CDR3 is TGTGCCAGCAGCTTAGCTTTAGCGTCTAGCACAGATACGCAGTATTTT. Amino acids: CASSLALASSTDTQYF.

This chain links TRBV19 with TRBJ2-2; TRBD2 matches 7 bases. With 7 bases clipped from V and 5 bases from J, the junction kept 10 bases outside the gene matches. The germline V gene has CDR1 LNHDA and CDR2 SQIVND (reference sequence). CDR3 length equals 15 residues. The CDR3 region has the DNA TGTGCCAGTAACCGAGGACTAGACAGAACCGGGGAGCTGTTTTTT. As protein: CASNRGLDRTGELFF.

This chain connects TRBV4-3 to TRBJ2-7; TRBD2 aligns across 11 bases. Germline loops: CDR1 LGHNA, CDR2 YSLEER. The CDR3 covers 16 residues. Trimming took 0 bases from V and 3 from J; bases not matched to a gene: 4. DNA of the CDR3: TGCGCCAGCAGCCAAGATTCGACTAGCGGGAACTACGAGCAGTACTTC. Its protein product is CASSQDSTSGNYEQYF.

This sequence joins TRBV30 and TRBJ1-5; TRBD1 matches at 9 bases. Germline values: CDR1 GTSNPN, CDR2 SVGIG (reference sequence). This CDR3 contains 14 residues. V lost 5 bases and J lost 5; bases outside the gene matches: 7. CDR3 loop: CAWGGDRDHQPQHF. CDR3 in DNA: TGTGCCTGGGGGGGGGACAGGGACCATCAGCCCCAGCATTTT.

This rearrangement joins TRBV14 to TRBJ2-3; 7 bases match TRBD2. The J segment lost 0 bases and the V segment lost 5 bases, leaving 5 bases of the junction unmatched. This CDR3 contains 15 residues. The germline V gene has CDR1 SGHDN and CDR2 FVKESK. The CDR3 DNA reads TGTGCCAGCAGCTTTACGGGGGGTAGCACAGATACGCAGTATTTT. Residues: CASSFTGGSTDTQYF. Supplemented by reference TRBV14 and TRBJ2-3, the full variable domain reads EAGVTQFPSHSVIEKGQTVTLRCDPISGHDNLYWYRRVMGKEIKFLLHFVKESKQDESGMPNNRFLAERTGGTYSTLKVQPAELEDSGVYFCASSFTGGSTDTQYFGPGTRLTVL.

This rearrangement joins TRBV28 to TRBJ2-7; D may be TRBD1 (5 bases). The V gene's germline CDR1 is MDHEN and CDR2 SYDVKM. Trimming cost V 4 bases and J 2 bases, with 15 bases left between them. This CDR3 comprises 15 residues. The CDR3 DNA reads TGTGCCAGCAGTTCCCTCGACAGAAACGCCTACGAGCAGTACTTC. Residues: CASSSLDRNAYEQYF.

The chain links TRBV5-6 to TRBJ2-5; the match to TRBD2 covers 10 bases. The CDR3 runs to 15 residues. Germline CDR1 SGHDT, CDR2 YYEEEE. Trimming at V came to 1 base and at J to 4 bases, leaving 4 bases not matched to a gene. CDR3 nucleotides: TGTGCCAGCAGCTTGACGGTAGCGGGAGGAGAGACCCAGTACTTC. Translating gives CASSLTVAGGETQYF.

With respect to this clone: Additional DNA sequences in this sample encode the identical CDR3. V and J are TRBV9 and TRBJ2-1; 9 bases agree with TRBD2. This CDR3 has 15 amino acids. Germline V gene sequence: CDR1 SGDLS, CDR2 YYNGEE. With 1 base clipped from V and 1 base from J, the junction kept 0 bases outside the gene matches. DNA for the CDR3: TGTGCCAGCAGCGTAACTAGCGGGTCCTACAATGAGCAGTTCTTC. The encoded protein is CASSVTSGSYNEQFF. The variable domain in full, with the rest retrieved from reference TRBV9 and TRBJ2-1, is DSGVTQTPKHLITATGQRVTLRCSPRSGDLSVYWYQQSLDQGLQFLIQYYNGEERAKGNILERFSAQQFPDLHSELNLSSLELGDSALYFCASSVTSGSYNEQFFGPGTRLTVL.

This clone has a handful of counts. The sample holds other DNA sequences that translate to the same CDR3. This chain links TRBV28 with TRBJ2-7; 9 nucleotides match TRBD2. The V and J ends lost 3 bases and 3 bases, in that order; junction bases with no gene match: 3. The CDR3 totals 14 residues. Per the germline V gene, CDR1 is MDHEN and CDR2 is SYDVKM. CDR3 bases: TGTGCCAGCAGTTTGTTAGCGGGAGTCTACGAGCAGTACTTC. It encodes CASSLLAGVYEQYF.

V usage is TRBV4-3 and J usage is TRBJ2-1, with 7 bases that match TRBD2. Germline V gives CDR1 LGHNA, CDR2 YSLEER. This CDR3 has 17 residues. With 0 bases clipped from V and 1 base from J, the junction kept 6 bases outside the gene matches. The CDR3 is CASSQDQVGGSYNEQFF. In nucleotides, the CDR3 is TGCGCCAGCAGCCAAGATCAAGTGGGAGGGTCCTACAATGAGCAGTTCTTC.

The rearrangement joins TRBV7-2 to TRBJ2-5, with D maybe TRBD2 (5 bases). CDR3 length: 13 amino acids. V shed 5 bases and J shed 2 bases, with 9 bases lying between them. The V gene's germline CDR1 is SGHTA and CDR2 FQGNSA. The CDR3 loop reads CASSLWEQETQYF. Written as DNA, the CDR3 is TGTGCCAGCAGCCTCTGGGAGCAAGAGACCCAGTACTTC.

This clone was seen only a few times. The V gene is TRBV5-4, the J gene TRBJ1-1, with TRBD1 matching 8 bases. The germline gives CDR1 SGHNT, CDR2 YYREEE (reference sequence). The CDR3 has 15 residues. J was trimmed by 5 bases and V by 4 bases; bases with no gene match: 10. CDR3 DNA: TGTGCCAGCAGCCGGACAGGGACCGGCGGGACTGAAGCTTTCTTT. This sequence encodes CASSRTGTGGTEAFF.

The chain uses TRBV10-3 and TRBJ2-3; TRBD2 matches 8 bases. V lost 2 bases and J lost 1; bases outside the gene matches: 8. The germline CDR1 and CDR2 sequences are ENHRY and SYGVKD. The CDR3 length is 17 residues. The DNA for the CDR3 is TGTGCCATCAGTGAGAGAGGGCCGGGAGGGGGCACAGATACGCAGTATTTT. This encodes CAISERGPGGGTDTQYF.

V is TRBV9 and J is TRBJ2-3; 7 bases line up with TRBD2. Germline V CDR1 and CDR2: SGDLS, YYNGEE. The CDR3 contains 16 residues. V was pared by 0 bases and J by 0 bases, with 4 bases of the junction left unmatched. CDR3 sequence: CASSVASGTSTDTQYF. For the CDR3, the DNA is TGTGCCAGCAGCGTAGCTAGCGGAACTAGCACAGATACGCAGTATTTT.